This T cell receptor beta chain appears in the sequencing data of a study of T cells in narcolepsy (dated by TCRdb to the late 2010s). Context from the whole study: Patients with narcolepsy type 1 or type 2 (NT1, NT2) were enrolled in the study together with healthy control donors. The study used TCR Vbeta sequencing to track clonotypes in blood and CSF while looking for autoreactive T cells in narcolepsy patients that target self-antigens of hypocretin neurons (hypocretin, TRIB2).

From the cysteine through the phenylalanine, the CDR3 covers 16 amino acids. Only the CDR3 part of the read is kept: 48 bases, read in frame from the first base. Unmatched junction bases come to 6, with V trimmed by 2 bases and J by 8 bases. From the germline V gene, CDR1 is SGHRS and CDR2 is YFSETQ. The protocol used for the library was the immunoSEQ multiplex PCR assay. TCRdb provides this immuneACCESS table in a form limited to in-frame rearrangements. Some clones are lacking; in checked studies, under half of them reflect an unresolved V gene, and why the rest are absent is not known. The sample table records about 34,000 clones; roughly four fifths of these occur just once. The top ten constitute roughly 2.6% of the sample. Details on this clone: Its specific antigen is unknown. Base qualities are not recorded, but no much larger clone differs from it by a single base.

Study-wide conclusions, independent of this receptor: No sequences matching autoreactive T cell clones were present in some of the blood memory CD4+ repertoires from patients and controls. Numbers of sequenced blood memory CD4+ clonotypes were comparable, averaging about 40,000 in patients and about 30,000 in controls. According to the report, autoreactive clonotypes were detected serially in the blood of the same patients and of different patients, but not in healthy controls. Plots comparing CSF and blood CD4+ T cell clonotypes from the same patient highlighted HCRT-specific and TRIB2-specific autoreactive clonotypes.

For TCR Vbeta sequencing, memory CD4+ T cells were sorted ex vivo from the peripheral blood of narcolepsy patients and healthy controls. The chain couples TRBV5-1 to TRBJ2-1, with 14 bases aligning to TRBD2. This TCR was recovered from a human donor with narcolepsy. Sequencing was carried out using CD45RA- memory CD4+ T cells from PBMCs. In the paper's terms, the cell subset or site label means: memory T cells sorted ex vivo from peripheral blood. The CDR3 reads as follows: CASSFGLAGGNHEQFF. The base sequence is TGCGCCAGCAGCTTCGGACTAGCGGGAGGAAACCATGAGCAGTTCTTC.